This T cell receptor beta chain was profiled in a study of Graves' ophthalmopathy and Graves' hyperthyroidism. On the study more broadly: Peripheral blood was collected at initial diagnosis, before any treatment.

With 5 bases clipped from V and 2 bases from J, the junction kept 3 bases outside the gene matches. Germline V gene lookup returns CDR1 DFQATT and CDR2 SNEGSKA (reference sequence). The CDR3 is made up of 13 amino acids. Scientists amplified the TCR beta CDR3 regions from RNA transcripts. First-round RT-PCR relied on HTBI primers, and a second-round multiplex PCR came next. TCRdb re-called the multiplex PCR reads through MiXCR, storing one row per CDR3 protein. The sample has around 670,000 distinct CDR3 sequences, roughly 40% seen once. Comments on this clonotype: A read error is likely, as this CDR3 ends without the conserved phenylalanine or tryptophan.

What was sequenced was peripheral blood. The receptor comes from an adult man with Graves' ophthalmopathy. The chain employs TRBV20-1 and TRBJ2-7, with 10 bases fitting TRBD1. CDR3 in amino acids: CSAQDRGAYEQYL. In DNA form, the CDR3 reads TGCAGTGCTCAGGACAGGGGGGCCTACGAGCAGTACCTC.